This T cell receptor beta chain derives from a study of cytomegalovirus exposure and HLA in healthy donors. This clone was picked up a small number of times. V lost 6 bases, J lost 5 bases, and 8 bases stayed unmatched. Per germline, CDR1 LNHDA and CDR2 SQIVND (reference sequence). The CDR3 totals 14 residues. The PCR was carried out with 60 Vbeta primers and 13 Jbeta primers. The table came from immunoSEQ multiplex PCR; TCRdb's copy has only in-frame clones and leaves some out. Of some 97,000 clones listed, roughly four fifths are singletons. This rearrangement joins TRBV19 to TRBJ2-7; 9 positions agree with TRBD1. The sequence derives from a male donor in good health and CMV-seropositive. Sample: PBMCs. The CDR3 bases are TGTGCCAGTAGGCCCGGGACAGGGCTCCACGAGCAGTACTTC. Encoded protein: CASRPGTGLHEQYF.